This TCR beta chain appears in the sequencing data of a study of blood T cell repertoires in COVID-19. The overall study: Acute and convalescent COVID-19 specimens originated in the United States, Italy and Spain. Sample material is recorded as cDNA or gDNA derived from T cells, B-cell-depleted T cells, or PBMCs.

CDR3 size: 12 residues. Per the germline V gene, CDR1 is MGHRA and CDR2 is YSYEKL. V lost 1 base to trimming and J lost 6 bases, with 6 bases between them. This clone was detected once. Produced via immunoSEQ multiplex PCR; TCRdb's table is partial and in-frame only. The sample lists 300,000 to 450,000 clones; more than 75% were seen once. Sample: peripheral blood. J is TRBJ1-1 and V is TRBV4-1, with a possible D match to TRBD1 (5 bases). The clonotype originates from a human donor with acute or convalescent COVID-19. The donor label of this sample is uncertain. Here the CDR3 reads CASSQGGAEAFF. CDR3 in DNA: TGCGCCAGCAGCCAAGGGGGGGCTGAAGCTTTCTTT.